The present entry profiles one TCR beta chain with its context. The antigen remains unidentified. The PCR was carried out with 60 Vbeta primers and 13 Jbeta primers. In the original workflow: Later analysis identified approximately 88 million unique TCR beta chains, around 10 million shared. Only in-frame clones appear in the TCRdb table, and some are missing; sequencing was by immunoSEQ multiplex PCR. That table supplies the V and J calls and clone size; D and trimming were determined from the DNA. The data show roughly 150,000 clones, more than 70% seen once. This record comes from a study of cytomegalovirus exposure and HLA in healthy donors. The CDR3 runs to 19 residues. Germline V gives CDR1 SNHLY, CDR2 FYNNEI. V lost 8 bases and J lost 0, with 23 bases in between. Study conclusions and caveats: Later analysis reportedly placed an Asian-associated ancestry cluster below the roughly 640-donor mean in N-insertions. Immune exposure data for these donors was limited to CMV serostatus.

The specimen sequenced was PBMCs. This chain uses TRBV2 with TRBJ2-6; tentative D call: TRBD2 (7 bases). The receptor was derived from a man aged 25 to 40 in good health and CMV-seronegative. The CDR3 protein is CASGGGRGTKASGANVLTF. The CDR3, as DNA: TGTGCCAGCGGGGGGGGGAGGGGGACTAAGGCCTCTGGGGCCAACGTCCTGACTTTC.